Listed below are T cell receptor beta chains from one sample, sequenced in a study of CD8+ T cells in alopecia areata. The method was immunoSEQ multiplex PCR; TCRdb's version includes in-frame clones alone and lacks a portion of them. The sample carries approximately 160,000 clones, approximately 57% recorded once. Specimen: CD4+ T cells sorted from blood, collected at week 24, from a patient treated with tofacitinib. The receptors here all came from a human donor with alopecia areata. The conserved cysteine and the conserved F or W are not part of the CDR3 here. The order of the fields is V gene, J gene, CDR3 protein.

TRBV29-1	TRBJ1-1	SVLRDRAPGGTEAF
TRBV6-5	TRBJ1-5	ASRPTLNQPQH
TRBV6-1	TRBJ2-5	ASSLDGNQETQY
TRBV25-1	TRBJ1-4	ASSSGTVNEKLF
TRBV30	TRBJ1-6	AWTGIGGDSPLH
TRBV29-1	TRBJ2-7	SVESDATYEQY
TRBV30	TRBJ1-2	AWSALGNYGYT
TRBV7-9	TRBJ2-1	ASSQLRGRHDEQF
TRBV25-1	TRBJ2-7	ASSEYGAGAEQY
TRBV6-5	TRBJ1-6	ASRTGWDGNSPLH
TRBV29-1	TRBJ1-1	SVASGPKAF
TRBV2	TRBJ1-1	ASRKDTSGTEAF
TRBV30	TRBJ1-1	ASRTGVTEAF
TRBV5-1	TRBJ2-3	ASSEDPGLGDTQY
TRBV7-9	TRBJ1-1	ASSLAVGSTEAF
TRBV9	TRBJ2-3	ASSPADTQY
TRBV27	TRBJ2-4	ASTADGIAKNIQY
TRBV5-1	TRBJ1-1	ASSPDRATWNTEAF
TRBV6-1	TRBJ1-6	ASSGTGGTALH
TRBV11-2	TRBJ2-6	ASSLDVYNRMGSGANVLT
TRBV5-1	TRBJ2-3	ASSLPEGHTDTQY
TRBV30	TRBJ2-1	AWSVQGSYNEQF
TRBV6-5	TRBJ2-7	ASSALSYEQY
TRBV7-2	TRBJ2-1	ASSLTSLAGATSGQF
TRBV6-5	TRBJ2-1	ASSYNEQF
TRBV29-1	TRBJ2-7	SVAGTSYEQY
TRBV7-2	TRBJ1-2	ASTLPQEYGYT
TRBV29-1	TRBJ1-2	SVGEDYGYT
TRBV29-1	TRBJ1-1	SVAPRLATEAF
TRBV18	TRBJ2-7	ASSQGQGLHYEQY
TRBV30	TRBJ1-3	AWGQGYYSGNTIY
TRBV7-9	TRBJ2-2	ASSRRESGELF